This T cell receptor (beta chain) emerged from a study of blood T cell repertoires in COVID-19. Study-level background: Sites across the United States, Italy and Spain contributed samples from acute and convalescent COVID-19.

The protocol was immunoSEQ multiplex PCR, while the TCRdb copy is restricted to in-frame clones and leaves out a portion. Here the sample spans 65,000 to 90,000 clones, more than 70% being singletons. The sequence derives from a man aged 50 to 59 with active COVID-19. The sample taken for sequencing was peripheral blood.

The CDR3 is CATSDPAGTGYEQYF. CDR3 DNA sequence: TGTGCCACCAGTGATCCCGCTGGGACAGGCTACGAGCAGTACTTC. The rearrangement links TRBV24-1 to TRBJ2-7, with 8 nucleotides matching TRBD1. The CDR3 consists of 15 residues. The germline V gene encodes CDR1 KGHDR and CDR2 SFDVKD. V was pared by 3 bases and J by 3 bases, with 6 bases of the junction left unmatched.